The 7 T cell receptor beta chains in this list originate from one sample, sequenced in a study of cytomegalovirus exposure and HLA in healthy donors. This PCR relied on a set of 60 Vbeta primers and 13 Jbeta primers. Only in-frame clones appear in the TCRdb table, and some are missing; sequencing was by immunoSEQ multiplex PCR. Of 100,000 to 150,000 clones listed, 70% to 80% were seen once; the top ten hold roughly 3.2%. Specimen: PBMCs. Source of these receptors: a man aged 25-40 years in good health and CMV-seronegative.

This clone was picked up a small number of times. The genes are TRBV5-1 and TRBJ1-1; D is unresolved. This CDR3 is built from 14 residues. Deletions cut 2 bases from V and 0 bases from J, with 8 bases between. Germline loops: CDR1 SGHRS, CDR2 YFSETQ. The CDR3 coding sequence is TGCGCCAGCAGCTTACAGATGCTGAACACTGAAGCTTTCTTT. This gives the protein CASSLQMLNTEAFF.

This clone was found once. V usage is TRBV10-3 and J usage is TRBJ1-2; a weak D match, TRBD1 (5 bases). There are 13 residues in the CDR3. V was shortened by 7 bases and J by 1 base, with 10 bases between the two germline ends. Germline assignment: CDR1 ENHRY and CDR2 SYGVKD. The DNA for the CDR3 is TGTGCCATCACAGGGCAGGATAACTATGGCTACACCTTC. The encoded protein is CAITGQDNYGYTF.

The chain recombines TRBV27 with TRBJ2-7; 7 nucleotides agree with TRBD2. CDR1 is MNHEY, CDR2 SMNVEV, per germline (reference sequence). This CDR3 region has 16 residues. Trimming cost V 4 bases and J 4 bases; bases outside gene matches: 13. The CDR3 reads CASSYQGGSPFYEQYF. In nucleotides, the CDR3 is TGTGCCAGCAGTTATCAAGGCGGGAGCCCCTTTTACGAGCAGTACTTC.

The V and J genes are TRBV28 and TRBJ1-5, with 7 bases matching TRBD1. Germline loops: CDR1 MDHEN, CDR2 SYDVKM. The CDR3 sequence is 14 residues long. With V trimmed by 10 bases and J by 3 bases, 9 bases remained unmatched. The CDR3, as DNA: TGTGCCACAGAGGGCAGGGGGATCAATCAGCCCCAGCATTTT. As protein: CATEGRGINQPQHF.

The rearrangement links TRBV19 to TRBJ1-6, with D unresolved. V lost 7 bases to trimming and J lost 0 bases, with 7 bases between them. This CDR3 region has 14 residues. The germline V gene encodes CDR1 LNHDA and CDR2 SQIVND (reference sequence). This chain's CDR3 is CASTVSSYNSPLHF. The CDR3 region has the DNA TGTGCCAGTACCGTGAGCTCCTATAATTCACCCCTCCACTTT.

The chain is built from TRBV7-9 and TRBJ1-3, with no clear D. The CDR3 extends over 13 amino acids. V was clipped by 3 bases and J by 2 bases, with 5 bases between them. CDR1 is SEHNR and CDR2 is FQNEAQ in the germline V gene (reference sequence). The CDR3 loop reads CASSFRTGNTIYF. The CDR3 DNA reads TGTGCCAGCAGCTTTAGAACTGGAAACACCATATATTTT.

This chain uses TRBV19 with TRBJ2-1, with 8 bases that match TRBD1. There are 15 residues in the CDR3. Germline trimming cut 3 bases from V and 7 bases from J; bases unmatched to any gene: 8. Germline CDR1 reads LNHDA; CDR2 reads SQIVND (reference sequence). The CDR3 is CASSIRTGGGNEQFF. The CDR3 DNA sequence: TGTGCCAGTAGTATCAGAACAGGGGGAGGAAATGAGCAGTTCTTC.